The TCR beta chain described here comes from a study of B cell selection in AIRE deficiency. Broader study findings: Only TCRbeta was sequenced; more than 35% of shared healthy Treg sequences appeared in Tconv.

To note about this clone: Its specificity is not known.

Sorting defined conventional CD4 T cells as CD4+CD127+. The repertoire was sequenced with immunoSEQ multiplex PCR; TCRdb's copy has only in-frame clones and lacks some. This table has around 20,000 clones, 97% appearing once. Looked up from germline, CDR1 is LNHNV and CDR2 is YYDKDF (reference sequence). J was trimmed by 5 bases and V by 1 base; bases with no gene match: 4. The CDR3 contains 15 residues. The chain has TRBV15 and TRBJ1-2, with TRBD1 identical over 10 bases. This TCR was sampled from a human donor with AIRE deficiency. Sample: conventional CD4+ T cells sorted from PBMCs. CDR3 nucleotides: TGTGCCACCAGCAGAGGGGACAGGGGATTATATGGCTACACCTTC. It codes for CATSRGDRGLYGYTF.